This TCR beta chain emerged from a study of control samples from healthy donors and cancer patients. Germline V gives CDR1 KGHSH, CDR2 LQKENI. V lost 3 bases to trimming and J lost 2 bases, with 10 bases between them. The CDR3 has 14 residues. Assay: immunoSEQ multiplex PCR; the TCRdb copy retains only in-frame clones and omits some. The repertoire holds about 68,000 clones, more than 80% seen once, with approximately 15% in the top ten. The sample taken for sequencing was blood. This receptor was identified in a man aged 55 to 69 in good health. V is TRBV18 and J is TRBJ1-1; D gene ambiguous. Here the CDR3 reads CASSPSRSNTEAFF. In DNA form, the CDR3 reads TGTGCCAGCTCACCTAGTCGGTCAAACACTGAAGCTTTCTTT.